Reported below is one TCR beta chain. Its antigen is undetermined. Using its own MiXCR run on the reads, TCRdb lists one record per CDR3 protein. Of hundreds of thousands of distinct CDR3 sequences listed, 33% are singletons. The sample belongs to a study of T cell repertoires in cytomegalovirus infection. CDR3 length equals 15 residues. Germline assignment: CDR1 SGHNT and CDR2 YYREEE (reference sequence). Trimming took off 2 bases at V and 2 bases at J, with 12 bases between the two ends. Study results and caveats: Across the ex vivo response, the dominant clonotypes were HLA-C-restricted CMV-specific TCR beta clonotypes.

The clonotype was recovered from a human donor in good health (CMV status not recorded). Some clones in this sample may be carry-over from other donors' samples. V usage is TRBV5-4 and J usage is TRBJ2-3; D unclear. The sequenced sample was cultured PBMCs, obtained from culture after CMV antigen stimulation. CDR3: CASSLEASATDTQYF. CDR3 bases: TGTGCCAGCAGCTTAGAAGCTTCAGCCACAGATACGCAGTATTTT.